What follows are 12 T cell receptor beta chains derived from one specimen sequenced in a study of shared clonotypes between healthy human individuals. The protocol was immunoSEQ multiplex PCR, while the TCRdb copy is restricted to in-frame clones and leaves out a portion. The sample includes 600,000 to 750,000 clones, roughly 87% of them seen just once. Source material: memory CD8+ T cells from PBMCs. The subset denotes: CD45RO+ cells pooled with CCR7-negative TemRA cells. The receptors shown here come from a man younger than 35 in good health. Some clones in this sample may be carry-over from other donors' samples.

The chain is built from TRBV13 and TRBJ2-5; no clear D gene. Germline lookup yields CDR1 PRHDT and CDR2 FYEKMQ (reference sequence). CDR3 length: 13 residues. V lost 2 bases, J lost 4 bases, and 8 bases lay in between. Written as DNA, the CDR3 is TGTGCCAGCAGCTTATGGGGATTAGAGACCCAGTACTTC. As protein: CASSLWGLETQYF.

This chain connects TRBV7-9 to TRBJ2-5, with unresolved D. The V gene lost 4 bases and the J gene lost 4 bases, with 13 bases spanning the gap. Per germline, CDR1 SEHNR and CDR2 FQNEAQ (reference sequence). The CDR3 runs to 14 residues. CDR3 sequence (DNA): TGTGCCAGCAGCTCCCCTGGGCATAGAGAGACCCAGTACTTC. Translation: CASSSPGHRETQYF.

The rearrangement joins TRBV4-1 to TRBJ1-1; TRBD1 is a possible D gene (6 bases). The germline V and J ends were trimmed by 5 bases and 0 bases, with 16 bases remaining between them. This CDR3 has 16 residues. Germline CDR1 and CDR2: MGHRA and YSYEKL. The CDR3 is CASSSSRTVLNTEAFF. CDR3 nucleotide sequence: TGCGCCAGCAGCTCCAGTCGGACAGTATTGAACACTGAAGCTTTCTTT.

The chain links TRBV7-2 to TRBJ2-7, with D perhaps matching TRBD1 or TRBD2 (6 bases each). Per germline, CDR1 SGHTA and CDR2 FQGNSA. The CDR3 is 15 amino acids. Trimming shortened V by 5 bases and J by 4 bases, and 18 bases separated the two germline ends. The CDR3 sequence: CASSQGTWGPYEQYF. CDR3 bases: TGTGCCAGCAGCCAAGGGACTTGGGGGCCTTACGAGCAGTACTTC.

The V call is TRBV4-3, the J call TRBJ2-1, with D uncertain. Germline lookup yields CDR1 LGHNA and CDR2 YSLEER. CDR3 length equals 15 residues. The V gene lost 1 base and the J gene lost 5 bases, with 12 bases spanning the gap. The CDR3 DNA sequence: TGCGCCAGCAGCCAAGTGAAGTTCTCAAACAATGAGCAGTTCTTC. Translated, it gives CASSQVKFSNNEQFF.

In nucleotides, the CDR3 is TGTGCCACCCGAGGTGTCTTCGAGGGCACTGAAGCTTTCTTT. It translates to CATRGVFEGTEAFF. The V call is TRBV7-8, the J call TRBJ1-1; D unresolved. This CDR3 has 14 residues. V gave up 10 bases and J gave up 4 bases, with 19 bases separating them. Germline loops: CDR1 SGHVS, CDR2 FQNEAQ.

The rearrangement links TRBV7-9 to TRBJ2-1; D is unclear. CDR3 size: 16 residues. Per germline, CDR1 SEHNR and CDR2 FQNEAQ (reference sequence). Between the trimmed V and J ends, which lost 5 bases and 5 bases, there was a span of 19 bases. The CDR3, as DNA: TGTGCCAGCAGCCTGCCGGCCGGCCGGATTGACAATGAGCAGTTCTTC. Protein: CASSLPAGRIDNEQFF.

The rearrangement uses TRBV7-2 and TRBJ2-7, with D perhaps TRBD2 (5 bases). There are 14 residues in the CDR3. The V and J ends lost 5 bases and 2 bases respectively, with 13 bases between them. Germline V lookup: CDR1 SGHTA, CDR2 FQGNSA. The CDR3 loop is CASSERALTYEQYF. The CDR3 region has the DNA TGTGCCAGCAGCGAGAGGGCCTTAACCTACGAGCAGTACTTC.

J is TRBJ2-7 and V is TRBV27, with TRBD1 matching over 9 bases. V shed 5 bases and J 6 bases; nucleotides not matched to a gene: 8. The CDR3 spans 14 residues. Germline V gives CDR1 MNHEY, CDR2 SMNVEV (reference sequence). CDR3 loop: CASSIRDREVEQYF. The CDR3 nucleotides read TGTGCCAGCAGTATCCGGGACAGGGAGGTCGAGCAGTACTTC.

The chain combines TRBV30 with TRBJ2-7; either TRBD1 or TRBD2 may fit D (7 bases each). CDR1 and CDR2 from the germline V gene are GTSNPN and SVGIG (reference sequence). Trimming took 1 base from V and 2 from J, leaving 9 bases between them. CDR3 length: 13 residues. Here the CDR3 reads CAWSAGGAYEQYF. The CDR3 DNA reads TGTGCCTGGAGTGCAGGGGGGGCCTACGAGCAGTACTTC.

A remark on this clone: No DNA is shown, since the ends of the CDR3 on it are uncertain; the CDR3 is the one TCRdb lists. The rearrangement links TRBV7-3 to TRBJ2-1. With termini counted, the CDR3 has 13 amino acids. CDR1 SGHTA and CDR2 FQGTGA come from the germline V gene. The CDR3 is CASSFGAGNEQFF.

This clone was seen only once. The genes are TRBV13 and TRBJ2-1; TRBD2 matches 7 bases. The junction had 7 bases not matched to a gene; V was cut back by 3 bases and J by 5 bases. Germline assignment: CDR1 PRHDT and CDR2 FYEKMQ (reference sequence). The CDR3 sequence is 15 residues long. CDR3 bases: TGTGCCAGCAGCTTCGGGGAGGGGCGGAACAATGAGCAGTTCTTC. It encodes CASSFGEGRNNEQFF.